This TCR beta chain emerged from a study of CD8+ T cells in alopecia areata. Study-wide context: Severity scores in treated patients reflected the percentage of scalp affected. The study's findings and limits: Just one nonresponder means the tie between baseline CD8+ expansion and response stays uncertain.

Sequencing relied on a cDNA template that was reverse transcribed from extracted RNA. Only in-frame clones appear in the TCRdb table, and some are missing; sequencing was by immunoSEQ multiplex PCR. The top ten clones hold around a sixth of a sample with over 85,000 clones, about 58% of them seen once. The CDR3 has 16 residues. V trimming: 6 bases; J trimming: 5 bases; junction bases outside the gene matches: 13. CDR1 and CDR2 (germline): SQVTM, ANQGSEA. Treatment meaning: oral pan-JAK inhibitor, 5-10 mg twice daily. Comments on this clone: Its specificity is not known.

The receptor's source is a human donor with alopecia areata. The sequencing used CD8+ T cells sorted from blood, collected at week 4, from a patient treated with tofacitinib. The chain couples TRBV29-1 to TRBJ2-5; the match to TRBD2 covers 12 bases. In DNA form, the CDR3 reads TGCAGCGTCGCTGGACTAGCGGGGAAGGCCCGGGAGACCCAGTACTTC. Translated, it gives CSVAGLAGKARETQYF. The full variable domain, in which reference TRBV29-1 and TRBJ2-5 provide the parts outside the CDR3, is SAVISQKPSRDICQRGTSLTIQCQVDSQVTMMFWYRQQPGQSLTLIATANQGSEATYESGFVIDKFPISRPNLTFSTLTVSNMSPEDSSIYLCSVAGLAGKARETQYFGPGTRLLVL.